This T cell receptor (beta chain) is drawn from a study of T-cell reconstitution after alpha-beta-depleted transplantation in children. Whole-study results and caveats: T cells produced anew were the main source of T-cell counts and diversity one year after transplant. The origin of high day-60 TCRbeta diversity in some patients lay in surviving recipient T cells and thymic progenitors. Reported findings indicate that, about two months after transplant, alpha-beta T cells came from several hundred expanded clones, which were derived from non-depleted graft cells.

Preparing the TCRbeta library involved the use of unique molecular identifiers. TCRdb passed the PCR reads through MiXCR, listing each CDR3 protein once. The table lists approximately 150,000 distinct CDR3 sequences, about 9% of them singletons. This clonotype was seen at least ten times. Its target is unknown. CDR1 and CDR2 (germline): DFQATT, SNEGSKA (reference sequence). After removal of 6 bases from V and 0 bases from J, the junction contained 16 bases not matched to a gene. There are 17 residues in the CDR3. The sample consisted of PBMCs, mostly from graft donor cells, taken 180 days after TCRalphabeta/CD19-depleted stem cell transplant. The chain has TRBV20-1 and TRBJ2-7; TRBD2 aligns across 8 bases. The TCR was taken from a female patient aged 2-10 years who had a stem cell transplant for congenital amegakaryocytic thrombocytopenia, so the T cells may come from the graft donor. The CDR3 sequence is CSAPAVTSGSSSYEQYF. DNA for the CDR3: TGCAGTGCCCCTGCGGTAACTAGCGGTTCCAGCTCCTACGAGCAGTACTTC.